This T cell receptor beta chain was documented in a study of control samples from healthy donors and cancer patients. Measured with immunoSEQ multiplex PCR; TCRdb has only the in-frame clones, and not every one. This table holds about 120,000 clones, 88% found once. In its sample, this clone was seen once. The receptor's source is a woman aged 70-85 years in good health. The sample was blood.

CDR3 protein: CASSVGGGGLDTQYF. The CDR3 DNA reads as TGTGCCAGTAGCGTAGGTGGCGGGGGCCTGGATACGCAGTATTTT. The chain couples TRBV19 to TRBJ2-3; D is perhaps TRBD2 (7 bases). Germline-derived CDR1 and CDR2 are LNHDA and SQIVND (reference sequence). There are 15 residues in the CDR3. The germline V and J ends were trimmed by 6 bases and 6 bases, with 19 bases remaining between them.